The subject of this entry is one T cell receptor (beta chain). No antigen is known for it. Per-base qualities were not stored, and no clone one base away is much larger. Spanning cysteine to phenylalanine, the CDR3 consists of 13 amino acids. Just the 39-base CDR3 DNA is kept, in frame starting at base 1. V is pruned by 11 bases and J by 8 bases, leaving 9 bases of the junction without a gene match. Taken from the germline V gene, the CDR1 and CDR2 loops are SNHLY and FYNNEI. These data come from a study of long-term antiretroviral therapy in people with HIV (dated by TCRdb to between 2021 and 2024). For the wider study: Collection of the earliest samples took place about a decade ahead of the 2015 WHO recommendation for immediate ART, at a time when ART was typically delayed until CD4 counts fell. A retrospective serial study tested whether changes in peripheral blood TRB repertoire composition and diversity were associated with ART initiation and durable HIV suppression. From some 27 adults with confirmed HIV infection, the cohort provided approximately 190 cryopreserved PBMC samples, gathered serially across a mean of approximately six years (range 1-12). Of the 30 to 35 participants with HIV, approximately 11 were female. Test extractions of a monoclonal T-cell line alongside approximately 36 polyclonal samples showed no cross-contamination during QIAcube processing. Overall results and qualifications from the work: The samples span the years 2004 to 2017, and the ART regimens used at that time may not be as effective as current regimens. Since PBMC availability was limited, sequencing covered only the TCR beta chain, with no alpha chain pairing. HIV repertoires had narrower CDR3 length ranges than controls, and the network structure suggested an antigen-experienced repertoire that shifted only slightly toward naive after ART. No data were available on ART adherence, viral resistance or therapy changes, limiting inferences about post-ART repertoire changes. Because cell numbers in pre-ART samples were limited, unsorted PBMC were profiled instead of sorted CD4+ and CD8+ T cells. Expanded TRB clones identified before ART initiation dominated the repertoire at all time points, although this dominance fluctuated and declined in many PLHIV after ART. ART initiation was associated with a significant increase in TRB diversity, but diversity stayed significantly below transplant donor controls even after long-term ART.

Inclusion was restricted to participants for whom at least one PBMC sample before ART initiation and at least two post-ART samples were available. Every participant with HIV received treatment in the United States of America. Before DNA extraction, cryopreserved samples containing roughly 1-10 million PBMC were thawed and washed. At the time of the earliest PBMC sample, participants with HIV were aged between about 20 and 60 years. PBMC samples were contributed by each participant from 1-4 timepoints before ART initiation and 2-8 timepoints after ART initiation, with a median of 7 samples. For every participant, serial HIV viral load, CD4+ T-cell count, ART history and demographic data were obtained. Genomic DNA was extracted from unsorted PBMC with a Qiagen kit on a QIAcube, with processing performed in batches of 12 samples. Sequencing of the TRB variable region was done with the immunoSEQ hsTCRB v3.0 assay at survey level resolution. TRB sequencing targeted a depth of about 40,000-50,000 T-cell genomes per sample. Pooled TRB libraries were sequenced on an Illumina MiSeq with a v3 150-cycle kit. The study's own analysis went as follows. Repertoire analysis ran in R within a reproducible Nextflow workflow covering QC, data transformation and analysis. LymphoSeq2, an R package for exploring AIRR-Seq data, was used to implement the custom analyses. After excluding several samples that yielded fewer than 5000 total TRB sequences, some 180 HIV repertoires remained for analysis. Of the 188 retained HIV repertoires, approximately 57 were collected before and 120 to 130 after ART initiation. Repertoires were downsampled to 5000 TRB nucleotide sequences, and summary statistics were averaged over 100 downsampling iterations. Only TRB sequences with CDR3 regions of at least seven amino acids were retained for analysis. A Shannon entropy-derived clonality score and the Gini coefficient were used to measure diversity. In the repertoire networks, any two of the top 5000 CDR3 amino acid sequences were linked whenever the two sequences differed by an edit distance of one. For TRB CDR3 amino acid sequences, antigen specificity groups and MHC restriction were predicted with GLIPH2. To flag known CMV, EBV, HIV or tissue antigen associations, CDR3 amino acid sequences were matched against VDJdb and McPAS-TCR. Pre-ART, post-ART and control groups were compared with Wilcoxon signed-rank tests and Holm-Bonferroni correction. TCRdb stores this immuneACCESS table with in-frame sequences only. Part of the clones is absent; in the studies checked, under half of the shortfall reflects unresolved V genes, and no reason is known for the rest. V and J calls and clone size follow that table, whereas D and trimming were derived from the DNA. The sample has around 22,000 clones on record, over 70% of them singletons. The biggest ten clones account for less than 15% of the sample.

The sample in question was unsorted PBMCs, obtained around 4.3 years after starting antiretroviral therapy. This receptor was taken from a man aged 30 to 39 with HIV. This sequence uses TRBV2 and TRBJ2-1, with 10 junctional bases fitting TRBD2. The DNA reads as follows: TGTGCCTCCTGCCAGCGGGGGGGCGATGAGCAGTTCTTC. It is translated as CASCQRGGDEQFF.